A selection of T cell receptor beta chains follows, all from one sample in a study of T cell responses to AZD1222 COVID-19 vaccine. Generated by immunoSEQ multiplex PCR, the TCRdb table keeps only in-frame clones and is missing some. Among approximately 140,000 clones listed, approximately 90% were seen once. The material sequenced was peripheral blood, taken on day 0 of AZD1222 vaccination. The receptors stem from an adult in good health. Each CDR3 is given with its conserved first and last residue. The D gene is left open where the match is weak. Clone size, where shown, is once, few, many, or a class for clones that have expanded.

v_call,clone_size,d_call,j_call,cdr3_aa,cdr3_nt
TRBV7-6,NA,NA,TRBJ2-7,CASSSRGRGSPYEQYF,TGTGCCAGCAGCTCCAGGGGCCGGGGGAGTCCCTACGAGCAGTACTTC
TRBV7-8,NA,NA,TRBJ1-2,CASSTGTGNYGYTF,TGTGCCAGCAGCACTGGCACAGGGAACTATGGCTACACCTTC
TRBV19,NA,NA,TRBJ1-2,CASKRQETNYGYTF,TGTGCCAGTAAAAGACAAGAAACTAACTATGGCTACACCTTC
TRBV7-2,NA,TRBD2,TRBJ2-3,CASSSSGTRTDTQYF,TGTGCCAGCAGCTCTAGCGGGACCCGCACAGATACGCAGTATTTT
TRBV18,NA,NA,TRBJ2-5,CASSPALRAQETQYF,TGTGCCAGCTCACCCGCCTTGAGGGCACAAGAGACCCAGTACTTC
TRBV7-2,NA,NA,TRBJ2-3,CASSLGRGLTSTDTQYF,TGTGCCAGCAGCTTGGGCCGGGGGCTAACTAGCACAGATACGCAGTATTTT
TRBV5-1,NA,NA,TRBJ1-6,CASSATGSGSPLHF,TGCGCCAGCAGCGCTACAGGGTCGGGTTCACCCCTCCACTTT
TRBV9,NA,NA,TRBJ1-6,CASSEGTVSNSPLHF,TGTGCCAGCAGCGAAGGGACCGTAAGCAATTCACCCCTCCACTTT
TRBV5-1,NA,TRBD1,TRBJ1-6,CASSSNPGGQSNSPLHF,TGCGCCAGCAGCTCGAACCCCGGGGGACAGAGCAATTCACCCCTCCACTTT
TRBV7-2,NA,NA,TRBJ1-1,CASSLEGTMNTEAFF,TGTGCCAGCAGCTTAGAAGGGACCATGAACACTGAAGCTTTCTTT
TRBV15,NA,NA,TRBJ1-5,CATSLGNNQPQHF,TGTGCCACCAGCTTGGGGAACAATCAGCCCCAGCATTTT
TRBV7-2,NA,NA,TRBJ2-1,CASSLEPLGFDEQFF,TGTGCCAGCAGCTTAGAGCCCTTGGGCTTCGATGAGCAGTTCTTC
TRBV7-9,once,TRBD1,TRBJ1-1,CASSLGDRVYTEAFF,TGTGCCAGCAGTTTGGGGGACAGGGTCTACACTGAAGCTTTCTTT
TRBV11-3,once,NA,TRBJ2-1,CASSLGNEQFF,TGTGCCAGCAGCTTGGGGAATGAGCAGTTCTTC
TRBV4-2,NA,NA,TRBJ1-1,CASSLKQGYTEAFF,TGTGCCAGCAGCCTCAAACAGGGATACACTGAAGCTTTCTTT
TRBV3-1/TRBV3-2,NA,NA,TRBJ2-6,CASHVGRFGANVLTF,TGTGCCAGCCACGTTGGCCGGTTCGGGGCCAACGTCCTGACTTTC
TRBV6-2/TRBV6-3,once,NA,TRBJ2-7,CASSYGFHEQYF,TGTGCCAGCAGTTACGGGTTCCACGAGCAGTACTTC
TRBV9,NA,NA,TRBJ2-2,CASQQGGLFTGELFF,TGTGCCAGCCAGCAGGGCGGTTTATTCACCGGGGAGCTGTTTTTT